A selection of T cell receptor beta chains follows, all from one sample in a study of blood T cell repertoires in COVID-19. Clones were sequenced by immunoSEQ multiplex PCR, and TCRdb holds only the in-frame ones, with some missing. The sample lists roughly 450,000 clones, 90% seen once, with under 0.7% in the top ten. Material: PBMCs or T cells enriched from blood (not recorded which). Receptors originate from a man aged 18 to 30 who had recovered from COVID-19. CDR3s include the opening cysteine and the closing phenylalanine or tryptophan. The D gene is left open where the match is weak. The size entry is marked missing in some rows and otherwise reads once, few, many or a size class.

size: .; length: 17; J: TRBJ2-1; D: .; V: TRBV11-2; CDR3: CASSGGTDKWPYNEQFF; DNA: TGTGCCAGCAGCGGGGGGACAGACAAATGGCCTTACAATGAGCAGTTCTTC
size: .; length: 16; J: TRBJ1-5; D: TRBD1; V: TRBV4-1; CDR3: CASSQDRGQGSGPQHF; DNA: TGCGCCAGCAGCCAAGACCGGGGACAGGGTTCGGGGCCCCAGCATTTT
size: .; length: 18; J: TRBJ1-2; D: TRBD1; V: TRBV2; CDR3: CASSESGQGDLSNYGYTF; DNA: TGTGCCAGCAGTGAATCTGGACAGGGGGACCTATCTAACTATGGCTACACCTTC
size: few; length: 11; J: TRBJ1-1; D: .; V: TRBV6-5; CDR3: CASRRQTEAFF; DNA: TGTGCCAGCCGGAGACAGACTGAAGCTTTCTTT
size: .; length: 18; J: TRBJ2-1; D: TRBD2; V: TRBV5-1; CDR3: CASSLVILAGVFRDEQFF; DNA: TGCGCCAGCAGCTTGGTTATACTAGCGGGAGTTTTTCGGGATGAGCAGTTCTTC
size: .; length: 14; J: TRBJ2-2; D: .; V: TRBV9; CDR3: CASSVAANTGELFF; DNA: TGTGCCAGCAGCGTGGCCGCGAACACCGGGGAGCTGTTTTTT
size: .; length: 13; J: TRBJ2-1; D: .; V: TRBV7-9; CDR3: CASEQGGYNEQFF; DNA: TGTGCCAGCGAACAGGGAGGGTACAATGAGCAGTTCTTC
size: .; length: 16; J: TRBJ2-4; D: .; V: TRBV3-1/TRBV3-2; CDR3: CASSQGANLAKNIQYF; DNA: TGTGCCAGCAGCCAAGGGGCAAATCTAGCCAAAAACATTCAGTACTTC
size: few; length: 17; J: TRBJ2-2; D: .; V: TRBV7-2; CDR3: CASSLASATSKSGELFF; DNA: TGTGCCAGCAGCTTAGCCTCGGCCACTAGCAAGTCCGGGGAGCTGTTTTTT
size: .; length: 13; J: TRBJ1-5; D: TRBD1; V: TRBV6-5; CDR3: CASRQGEDQPQHF; DNA: TGTGCCAGCAGACAGGGGGAAGATCAGCCCCAGCATTTT
size: .; length: 13; J: TRBJ1-2; D: .; V: TRBV4-1; CDR3: CASSLRGDYGYTF; DNA: TGCGCCAGCAGCCTACGGGGAGACTATGGCTACACCTTC
size: .; length: 15; J: TRBJ2-3; D: .; V: TRBV24-1; CDR3: CATSDPTQGGDTQYF; DNA: TGTGCCACCAGTGATCCGACCCAAGGGGGAGATACGCAGTATTTT
size: .; length: 13; J: TRBJ1-1; D: .; V: TRBV2; CDR3: CASSDLWGSEAFF; DNA: TGTGCCAGCAGTGATCTTTGGGGCTCTGAAGCTTTCTTT
size: .; length: 15; J: TRBJ1-1; D: .; V: TRBV25-1; CDR3: CASSPGNILSTEAFF; DNA: TGTGCCAGCAGCCCAGGAAATATATTGAGCACTGAAGCTTTCTTT
size: .; length: 14; J: TRBJ1-4; D: .; V: TRBV5-1; CDR3: CASSSNGLNEKLFF; DNA: TGCGCCAGCAGTAGTAACGGACTTAATGAAAAACTGTTTTTT
size: .; length: 16; J: TRBJ1-5; D: .; V: TRBV19; CDR3: CASSTLNDRANQPQHF; DNA: TGTGCCAGTAGTACATTAAACGACAGAGCCAATCAGCCCCAGCATTTT
size: .; length: 16; J: TRBJ1-5; D: .; V: TRBV5-6; CDR3: CASSAWGGAGNQPQHF; DNA: TGTGCCAGCAGCGCCTGGGGAGGGGCCGGTAATCAGCCCCAGCATTTT
size: .; length: 15; J: TRBJ1-6; D: .; V: TRBV4-1; CDR3: CASSQVGGNNSPLHF; DNA: TGCGCCAGCAGCCAAGTGGGGGGGAATAATTCACCCCTCCACTTT
size: .; length: 15; J: TRBJ2-2; D: .; V: TRBV5-6; CDR3: CASSLYLSNTGELFF; DNA: TGTGCCAGCAGCTTGTACCTTAGCAACACCGGGGAGCTGTTTTTT
size: .; length: 15; J: TRBJ2-3; D: .; V: TRBV2; CDR3: CASSEPLRGTDTQYF; DNA: TGTGCCAGCAGTGAACCCCTCCGTGGCACAGATACGCAGTATTTT
size: .; length: 12; J: TRBJ2-7; D: .; V: TRBV30; CDR3: CAWSVRSSEQYF; DNA: TGTGCCTGGAGTGTGAGGAGCTCCGAGCAGTACTTC
size: .; length: 14; J: TRBJ2-7; D: .; V: TRBV2; CDR3: CASKEAGLSYEQYF; DNA: TGTGCCAGCAAGGAGGCGGGCCTCTCCTACGAGCAGTACTTC
size: few; length: 13; J: TRBJ1-2; D: .; V: TRBV7-3; CDR3: CASSFEVSGGYTF; DNA: TGTGCCAGCAGCTTTGAGGTGTCTGGCGGCTACACCTTC
size: .; length: 12; J: TRBJ1-5; D: .; V: TRBV25-1; CDR3: CASSAEDQPQHF; DNA: TGTGCCAGCAGTGCTGAGGATCAGCCCCAGCATTTT
size: .; length: 13; J: TRBJ1-1; D: .; V: TRBV6-1; CDR3: CASSESGRGEAFF; DNA: TGTGCCAGCAGTGAGTCCGGCAGGGGTGAAGCTTTCTTT
size: .; length: 12; J: TRBJ2-7; D: .; V: TRBV4-2; CDR3: CASSQSGPPEYF; DNA: TGTGCCAGCAGCCAAAGCGGGCCCCCCGAGTACTTC
size: .; length: 14; J: TRBJ1-2; D: TRBD1; V: TRBV7-6; CDR3: CASSPGTGPYGYTF; DNA: TGTGCCAGCAGCCCAGGGACAGGGCCCTATGGCTACACCTTC
size: .; length: 15; J: TRBJ1-5; D: TRBD1; V: TRBV28; CDR3: CASSLGTGGNQPQHF; DNA: TGTGCCAGCAGCCTCGGGACAGGGGGCAATCAGCCCCAGCATTTT
size: .; length: 14; J: TRBJ2-3; D: TRBD2; V: TRBV14; CDR3: CASSRTSGPDTQYF; DNA: TGTGCCAGCAGCCGGACTAGCGGACCAGATACGCAGTATTTT
size: .; length: 15; J: TRBJ2-7; D: TRBD2; V: TRBV27; CDR3: CASSLAGGGSYEQYF; DNA: TGTGCCAGCAGTCTAGCGGGAGGGGGTTCTTACGAGCAGTACTTC
size: .; length: 13; J: TRBJ2-5; D: .; V: TRBV10-3; CDR3: CAISGRLQETQYF; DNA: TGTGCCATCAGTGGGCGGCTGCAAGAGACCCAGTACTTC
size: .; length: 13; J: TRBJ1-1; D: .; V: TRBV10-3; CDR3: CAITQGQSTEAFF; DNA: TGTGCCATCACGCAGGGGCAATCCACTGAAGCTTTCTTT